One sample yielded the 25 T cell receptor beta chains listed below, sequenced in a study of human T cells and chemical hapten exposure (dated by TCRdb to the early 2020s). This specimen's time point label, per the study, means: pre-sensitization, week 0. The treatment or condition label, as the study defines it: therapeutic diphenylcyclopropenone sensitization with weekly scalp DPC. Library prep was done by RACE. Data came from a NextSeq 500. The raw public data were reprocessed by TCRdb itself: fastp quality trimming at Q25, MiXCR clonotype calling, in-frame beta chains only. Records with the same CDR3 protein are collapsed into one entry carrying the most frequent genes and DNA. The sample table shows tens of thousands of distinct CDR3 sequences, and about 8.9% are seen once. Roughly 3.5% of the sample goes to the ten largest clones. The sample here was whole blood, taken in connection with sensitization to the hapten diphenylcyclopropenone (DPC). Receptors were obtained from a woman aged 35 to 49 with alopecia areata. Some clones in this sample may be carry-over from other donors' samples.

This clonotype was counted at least ten times. This chain connects TRBV6-5 to TRBJ2-7; the D is unclear. CDR1 is MNHEY, CDR2 SVGAGI, per germline. The CDR3 has 11 residues. V gave up 5 bases and J gave up 1 base, with 3 bases separating them. The CDR3 reads CASSGSYEQYF. The CDR3 bases are TGTGCCAGCAGTGGGTCCTACGAGCAGTACTTC.

This clonotype was observed once. The chain employs TRBV19 and TRBJ2-6, with a possible D match to TRBD2 (6 bases). CDR1 LNHDA and CDR2 SQIVND come from the germline V gene (reference sequence). This CDR3 spans 19 amino acids. Trimming removed 3 bases at V and 0 bases at J, with 18 bases between. The CDR3 DNA sequence: TGTGCCAGTAGTATCCTTCGAGGGGAGGTAGGCTCTGGGGCCAACGTCCTGACTTTC. Encoded protein: CASSILRGEVGSGANVLTF.

This clonotype turned up a few times. The chain is built from TRBV27 and TRBJ2-7, with 8 bases that match TRBD1. CDR1 and CDR2 (germline): MNHEY, SMNVEV (reference sequence). The CDR3 is 15 residues long. V was pared by 4 bases and J by 4 bases, with 9 bases of the junction left unmatched. CDR3 DNA sequence: TGTGCCAGCAGTTCCATGACAGGGGCCGTTTACGAGCAGTACTTC. Residues: CASSSMTGAVYEQYF.

The chain links TRBV14 to TRBJ1-2; D perhaps matches TRBD1 (6 bases). Trimming stripped 5 bases from V and 7 bases from J, with 17 bases between. The length of the CDR3 is 14 residues. Per germline, CDR1 SGHDN and CDR2 FVKESK. In DNA, the CDR3 is TGTGCCAGCAGCGCAGGACGGGGGCTCATTGGCTACACCTTC. Protein product: CASSAGRGLIGYTF.

The chain uses TRBV6-1 and TRBJ2-5; no clear D. The ends were cut back, 10 bases at V and 2 bases at J, with 14 bases in the middle. This CDR3 spans 13 amino acids. Germline V CDR1 and CDR2: MNHNS, SASEGT. CDR3 DNA sequence: TGTGCCATTGCCGGGCCGTTGCAAGAGACCCAGTACTTC. Protein: CAIAGPLQETQYF.

The V gene is TRBV4-1, the J gene TRBJ2-5; D possibly corresponds to TRBD1 (6 bases). Between the trimmed V and J ends, which lost 1 base and 3 bases, there was a span of 6 bases. Germline CDR1 is MGHRA and CDR2 is YSYEKL. The CDR3 spans 13 residues. The CDR3, as DNA: TGCGCCAGCAGCCAAGCAGGGGAAGAGACCCAGTACTTC. Encoded protein: CASSQAGEETQYF.

This clonotype has a count of ten or more. The V call is TRBV24-1, the J call TRBJ1-2; 7 positions match TRBD1. The V gene's germline CDR1 is KGHDR and CDR2 SFDVKD. With 4 bases clipped from V and 2 bases from J, the junction kept 9 bases outside the gene matches. The CDR3 extends over 16 amino acids. CDR3 protein: CATSDHRTGVNYGYTF. In DNA form, the CDR3 reads TGTGCCACCAGTGACCACCGGACAGGCGTGAACTATGGCTACACCTTC.

This clonotype has a count of ten or more. The chain is built from TRBV12-3 or TRBV12-4 and TRBJ2-5; no reliable D call. Trimming shortened V by 5 bases and J by 2 bases, and 15 bases separated the two germline ends. This CDR3 is built from 15 residues. CDR3 sequence (DNA): TGTGCCAGCAGTCCGCCCAACTACGAACAAGAGACCCAGTACTTC. Protein: CASSPPNYEQETQYF.

As for this clonotype: A much larger clonotype is one base distant, so this may be a read error. J is TRBJ1-2 and V is TRBV28; the D is unclear. The CDR3 consists of 11 residues. Trimming left V 11 bases short and J 3 bases short, with 10 bases between. Per germline, CDR1 MDHEN and CDR2 SYDVKM. The CDR3 nucleotides read TGTGCCTGCTACTCGTACTATGGCTACACCTTC. Encoded protein: CACYSYYGYTF.

The gene calls are TRBV7-6 and TRBJ1-5; 10 positions match TRBD1. The V segment lost 4 bases and the J segment 6 bases; nucleotides outside the gene matches: 6. Germline V gene data show CDR1 as SGHVS and CDR2 as FNYEAQ. The CDR3 extends over 15 amino acids. The chain's CDR3 is CASSSGQGIGQPQHF. The CDR3 region has the DNA TGTGCCAGCAGCTCGGGACAGGGGATAGGTCAGCCCCAGCATTTT. Filled out from reference TRBV7-6 and TRBJ1-5, the complete variable domain reads GAGVSQSPRYKVTKRGQDVALRCDPISGHVSLYWYRQALGQGPEFLTYFNYEAQQDKSGLPNDRFSAERPEGSISTLTIQRTEQRDSAMYRCASSSGQGIGQPQHFGDGTRLSIL.

This clonotype was observed a handful of times. The rearrangement links TRBV5-1 to TRBJ1-2, with 8 bases fitting TRBD1. The germline gives CDR1 SGHRS, CDR2 YFSETQ. CDR3 length: 15 amino acids. V shed 5 bases, J shed 4 bases, and the junction held 10 bases outside the gene matches. The CDR3 nucleotides read TGCGCCAGCAGAGAAGCAGGGGGCAACGGCTATGGCTACACCTTC. Its protein is CASREAGGNGYGYTF.

This clonotype was seen many times. The gene calls are TRBV6-2 or TRBV6-3 and TRBJ2-1; D is perhaps TRBD2 (5 bases). In germline, CDR1 is MNHEY, CDR2 SVGEGT. V lost 0 bases to trimming and J lost 7 bases, with 16 bases between them. This CDR3 contains 16 residues. The CDR3 nucleotides read TGTGCCAGCAGTTACTCGGGAGTGGCAGTGGAGAATGAGCAGTTCTTC. Translated, it gives CASSYSGVAVENEQFF.

The rearrangement uses TRBV7-6 and TRBJ2-3; TRBD1 agrees at 9 bases. The CDR3 is 17 amino acids. Germline CDR1 reads SGHVS; CDR2 reads FNYEAQ. The ends lost 4 bases at V and 5 bases at J; junction bases unmatched: 13. The CDR3 loop is CASSSASGTGWRDTQYF. The CDR3 bases are TGTGCCAGCAGCTCGGCATCCGGGACAGGGTGGCGAGATACGCAGTATTTT.

This clonotype was counted at least ten times. This sequence joins TRBV20-1 and TRBJ1-2; 9 nucleotides align to TRBD1. There are 13 residues in the CDR3. With 6 bases clipped from V and 4 bases from J, the junction kept 6 bases outside the gene matches. Germline loops: CDR1 DFQATT, CDR2 SNEGSKA (reference sequence). CDR3: CSADEQGAYGYTF. CDR3 DNA: TGCAGTGCAGACGAACAGGGGGCCTATGGCTACACCTTC.

The genes are TRBV29-1 and TRBJ2-7; 9 nucleotides line up with TRBD1. The CDR3 is 14 amino acids. The ends lost 3 bases at V and 4 bases at J; junction bases unmatched: 7. The germline V gene encodes CDR1 SQVTM and CDR2 ANQGSEA. The CDR3 loop is CSVELRDRAYEQYF. The CDR3 nucleotides read TGCAGCGTTGAGCTCCGGGACAGGGCATACGAGCAGTACTTC.

This clonotype has ten or more counts. The chain recombines TRBV12-3 or TRBV12-4 with TRBJ2-7; no firm D call. This CDR3 has 13 amino acids. V shed 4 bases and J shed 6 bases, with 13 bases lying between them. The CDR3 DNA follows: TGTGCCAGCAGTTGGGGTCCCCGCCTCGAGCAGTACTTC. It codes for CASSWGPRLEQYF.

This clonotype turned up a few times. The chain carries TRBV7-8 and TRBJ1-6; D unresolved. Germline V gives CDR1 SGHVS, CDR2 FQNEAQ. V lost 3 bases and J lost 7, with 7 bases in between. The CDR3 spans 13 residues. DNA for the CDR3: TGTGCCAGCAGCTTCCCGGGGAATTCACCCCTCCACTTT. Translating it yields CASSFPGNSPLHF.

This clonotype occurred a few times. The chain employs TRBV28 and TRBJ2-3; 16 bases are shared with TRBD2. V dropped 5 bases and J dropped 3; count of bases not matched to a gene: 11. The V gene's germline CDR1 is MDHEN and CDR2 SYDVKM. The CDR3 loop spans 19 amino acids. CDR3 sequence (DNA): TGTGCCAGCAGTCAAATGACCCTGGGACTAGCGGGGGGGACAGATACGCAGTATTTT. Protein: CASSQMTLGLAGGTDTQYF.

In this sample, this clonotype turned up many times. The chain carries TRBV11-2 and TRBJ2-3, with TRBD2 matching over 13 bases. The germline gives CDR1 SGHAT, CDR2 FQNNGV. The CDR3 contains 17 residues. V gave up 0 bases and J gave up 1 base; unmatched junction bases: 1. The CDR3 sequence: CASSLDGLAGGTDTQYF. Here the CDR3 DNA reads TGTGCCAGCAGCTTAGATGGACTAGCGGGGGGCACAGATACGCAGTATTTT.

This clonotype has more than one count but fewer than ten. This rearrangement joins TRBV2 to TRBJ2-5; no firm D call. The CDR3 has 12 amino acids. Germline V lookup: CDR1 SNHLY, CDR2 FYNNEI. The V end was cut by 7 bases, the J end by 0 bases, with 6 bases between. The CDR3 sequence: CASNVNQETQYF. The CDR3 DNA reads TGTGCCAGCAACGTCAACCAAGAGACCCAGTACTTC.

This chain connects TRBV12-3 or TRBV12-4 to TRBJ1-2, with unresolved D. V was cut by 3 bases and J by 4 bases, with 9 bases left in between. CDR3 length equals 13 residues. In nucleotides, the CDR3 is TGTGCCAGCAGTTTTTCGGAGCTCTATGGCTACACCTTC. Its protein product is CASSFSELYGYTF.

This clonotype appeared a few times. The chain links TRBV3-1 to TRBJ1-4; D is possibly TRBD1 (5 bases). Germline V gene sequence: CDR1 LGHDT, CDR2 YNNKEL (reference sequence). V was cut by 0 bases and J by 10 bases, with 9 bases left in between. This CDR3 region has 13 residues. CDR3 sequence reads: CASSQEGTRKLFF. DNA of the CDR3: TGTGCCAGCAGCCAAGAGGGGACGCGAAAACTGTTTTTT. Supplemented by reference TRBV3-1 and TRBJ1-4, the full variable domain reads DTAVSQTPKYLVTQMGNDKSIKCEQNLGHDTMYWYKQDSKKFLKIMFSYNNKELIINETVPNRFSPKSPDKAHLNLHINSLELGDSAVYFCASSQEGTRKLFFGSGTQLSVL.

In this sample, this clonotype turned up a few times. The V call is TRBV7-2, the J call TRBJ2-7, with 7 bases matching TRBD1. V gave up 5 bases and J gave up 5 bases; unmatched junction bases: 9. This CDR3 region has 14 residues. Germline CDR1 and CDR2: SGHTA and FQGNSA. CDR3 sequence reads: CASSLRGRINEQYF. CDR3 sequence (DNA): TGTGCCAGCAGCCTTAGGGGGCGCATCAACGAGCAGTACTTC.

This clonotype was detected a few times. The CDR3 DNA reads TGTGCCAGCAGCCGAGGGCTGAACTATGGCTACACCTTC. Amino acid sequence: CASSRGLNYGYTF. The chain couples TRBV7-2 to TRBJ1-2; unclear D gene. V lost 5 bases to trimming and J lost 2 bases, with 9 bases between them. The germline CDR1 and CDR2 sequences are SGHTA and FQGNSA. CDR3 length equals 13 residues.

This clonotype came up many times. The genes are TRBV6-5 and TRBJ2-1, with a possible D match to TRBD1 (5 bases). Trimming left V 2 bases short and J 7 bases short, with 18 bases between. Germline V gene sequence: CDR1 MNHEY, CDR2 SVGAGI. This CDR3 spans 16 amino acids. This CDR3 is CASSYGPGRVANEQFF. CDR3 sequence (DNA): TGTGCCAGCAGTTACGGTCCGGGCAGGGTAGCAAATGAGCAGTTCTTC.